A selection of T cell receptor beta chains follows, all from one sample in a study of cytomegalovirus exposure and HLA in healthy donors. Produced via immunoSEQ multiplex PCR; TCRdb's table is partial and in-frame only. The table shows approximately 160,000 clones, with about 96% occurring only once. The sample was PBMCs. These receptors were taken from a woman in her late teens or twenties in good health and CMV-seronegative. The CDR3 runs from the conserved cysteine through the conserved F or W.

V gene,CDR3 protein
TRBV7-9,CASSPDLGGSEQFF
TRBV9,CASSVLGGTSSSYNEQFF
TRBV7-6,CASSPQTERGGFWADTQYF
TRBV6-6,CASTPQSSYNSPLHF
TRBV29-1,CSAHAGGNYGYTF
TRBV7-2,CASSLGGGVYNEQFF
TRBV5-1,CASSSQGNYGYTF
TRBV10-3,CAISDSGGSNQPQHF
TRBV25-1,CASSDRNAPKTQYF
TRBV6-5,CASKGTGDSPLHF
TRBV9,CASSGGGNEQFF
TRBV2,CASSESGETQYF
TRBV27,CASSPGPGLAAYNEQFF
TRBV11-3,CASSLAQRGGGETQYF
TRBV7-9,CASSLAQGSNQPQHF
TRBV10-3,CAISDKGGAYNEQFF
TRBV4-1,CASSQDPAGSPLHF
TRBV18,CASSPRGHSNSPLHF
TRBV19,CASSIPRKNTGELFF
TRBV30,CAWSRIAGEPSGANVLTF
TRBV29-1,CSVELGQTYNEQFF
TRBV7-9,CASSLSAGGAYEQYF
TRBV7-6,CASSLVSGQGGTGELFF
TRBV7-3,CASSLGGFTGELFF